This TCR beta chain was sequenced during a study of blood T cell repertoires in COVID-19. Turning to the study itself: Nucleic acid was either cDNA or gDNA, and it came from T cells, B-cell-depleted T cells, or PBMCs.

In germline, CDR1 is SEHNR, CDR2 FQNEAQ (reference sequence). V shed 1 base and J shed 3 bases, with 9 bases lying between them. CDR3 length equals 14 residues. In the authors' workflow: From reference gene primer amplification, estimates of nucleated cell counts were derived. Profiling relied on immunoSEQ multiplex PCR, and the TCRdb table lists in-frame clones only, not all of them. V, J and clone size derive from that table, while D and trimming were established from the DNA sequence. The repertoire holds roughly 200,000 clones, with 79% as singletons. Seattle researchers signed up patients amid active infection and tracked them longitudinally.

The sequence derives from a woman aged 40 to 50 with COVID-19, enrolled during active disease. The chain is built from TRBV7-9 and TRBJ1-2, with D possibly matching TRBD1 (6 bases). What was sequenced was peripheral blood. The CDR3 nucleotides are TGTGCCAGCAGCTTAGGACAGGCCGACTATGGCTACACCTTC. This gives the protein CASSLGQADYGYTF. The whole variable domain, remainder taken from reference TRBV7-9 and TRBJ1-2, is DTGVSQNPRHKITKRGQNVTFRCDPISEHNRLYWYRQTLGQGPEFLTYFQNEAQLEKSRLLSDRFSAERPKGSFSTLEIQRTEQGDSAMYLCASSLGQADYGYTFGSGTRLTVV.